This T cell receptor beta chain was obtained from a study of blood T cell repertoires in COVID-19. As for the study in general: Italy, Spain and the United States were the sources of the convalescent and acute COVID-19 samples. Sample material is recorded as cDNA or gDNA derived from T cells, B-cell-depleted T cells, or PBMCs.

About this clone: The junction shows a germline mismatch at one end, possibly a read error.

Germline-derived CDR1 and CDR2 are KGHDR and SFDVKD. The CDR3 extends over 14 amino acids. As processed by the authors: Amplification from reference gene primers served as the basis for estimated nucleated cell counts. Some clones are missing from TCRdb's copy, which holds only in-frame ones; the method was immunoSEQ multiplex PCR. The DNA gave D and trimming, while V, J and clone size come from that table. The repertoire has approximately 150,000 clones, around 89% of them found once; the top ten carry around 20%. The chain links TRBV24-1 to TRBJ2-2, with TRBD1 identical over 9 bases. This sequence was found in a man over 45 with active or convalescent COVID-19. The sample consisted of peripheral blood. Here the CDR3 DNA reads TGTGCCGCCAGTGGCCGGACAGGGGCCGGGGAGCTGTTTTTT. Its protein product is CAASGRTGAGELFF.